This TCR beta chain was identified during a study of T cells after yellow fever vaccination. One entry per CDR3 protein, called by TCRdb with MiXCR from the 5' RACE reads. In the table there are just under 600,000 distinct CDR3 sequences, about 14% of which are singletons. Germline V lookup: CDR1 SGHVS, CDR2 FNYEAQ. V dropped 4 bases and J dropped 8 bases, with 14 bases sitting between them. CDR3 length equals 14 residues. This clonotype was counted only a few times. This CDR3 fails to terminate in the conserved phenylalanine or tryptophan, so it likely reflects a read error. Sample: PBMCs, taken on the day of the yellow fever booster vaccination. The TCR sequence derives from a man aged 25 to 45 who received the YFV17D yellow fever vaccine. The chain links TRBV7-6 to TRBJ1-4, with D unresolved. In DNA form, the CDR3 reads TGTGCCAGCAGCTCGAGACTAGGAGGCGAAAAACTGTTTTAT. Protein product: CASSSRLGGEKLFY.